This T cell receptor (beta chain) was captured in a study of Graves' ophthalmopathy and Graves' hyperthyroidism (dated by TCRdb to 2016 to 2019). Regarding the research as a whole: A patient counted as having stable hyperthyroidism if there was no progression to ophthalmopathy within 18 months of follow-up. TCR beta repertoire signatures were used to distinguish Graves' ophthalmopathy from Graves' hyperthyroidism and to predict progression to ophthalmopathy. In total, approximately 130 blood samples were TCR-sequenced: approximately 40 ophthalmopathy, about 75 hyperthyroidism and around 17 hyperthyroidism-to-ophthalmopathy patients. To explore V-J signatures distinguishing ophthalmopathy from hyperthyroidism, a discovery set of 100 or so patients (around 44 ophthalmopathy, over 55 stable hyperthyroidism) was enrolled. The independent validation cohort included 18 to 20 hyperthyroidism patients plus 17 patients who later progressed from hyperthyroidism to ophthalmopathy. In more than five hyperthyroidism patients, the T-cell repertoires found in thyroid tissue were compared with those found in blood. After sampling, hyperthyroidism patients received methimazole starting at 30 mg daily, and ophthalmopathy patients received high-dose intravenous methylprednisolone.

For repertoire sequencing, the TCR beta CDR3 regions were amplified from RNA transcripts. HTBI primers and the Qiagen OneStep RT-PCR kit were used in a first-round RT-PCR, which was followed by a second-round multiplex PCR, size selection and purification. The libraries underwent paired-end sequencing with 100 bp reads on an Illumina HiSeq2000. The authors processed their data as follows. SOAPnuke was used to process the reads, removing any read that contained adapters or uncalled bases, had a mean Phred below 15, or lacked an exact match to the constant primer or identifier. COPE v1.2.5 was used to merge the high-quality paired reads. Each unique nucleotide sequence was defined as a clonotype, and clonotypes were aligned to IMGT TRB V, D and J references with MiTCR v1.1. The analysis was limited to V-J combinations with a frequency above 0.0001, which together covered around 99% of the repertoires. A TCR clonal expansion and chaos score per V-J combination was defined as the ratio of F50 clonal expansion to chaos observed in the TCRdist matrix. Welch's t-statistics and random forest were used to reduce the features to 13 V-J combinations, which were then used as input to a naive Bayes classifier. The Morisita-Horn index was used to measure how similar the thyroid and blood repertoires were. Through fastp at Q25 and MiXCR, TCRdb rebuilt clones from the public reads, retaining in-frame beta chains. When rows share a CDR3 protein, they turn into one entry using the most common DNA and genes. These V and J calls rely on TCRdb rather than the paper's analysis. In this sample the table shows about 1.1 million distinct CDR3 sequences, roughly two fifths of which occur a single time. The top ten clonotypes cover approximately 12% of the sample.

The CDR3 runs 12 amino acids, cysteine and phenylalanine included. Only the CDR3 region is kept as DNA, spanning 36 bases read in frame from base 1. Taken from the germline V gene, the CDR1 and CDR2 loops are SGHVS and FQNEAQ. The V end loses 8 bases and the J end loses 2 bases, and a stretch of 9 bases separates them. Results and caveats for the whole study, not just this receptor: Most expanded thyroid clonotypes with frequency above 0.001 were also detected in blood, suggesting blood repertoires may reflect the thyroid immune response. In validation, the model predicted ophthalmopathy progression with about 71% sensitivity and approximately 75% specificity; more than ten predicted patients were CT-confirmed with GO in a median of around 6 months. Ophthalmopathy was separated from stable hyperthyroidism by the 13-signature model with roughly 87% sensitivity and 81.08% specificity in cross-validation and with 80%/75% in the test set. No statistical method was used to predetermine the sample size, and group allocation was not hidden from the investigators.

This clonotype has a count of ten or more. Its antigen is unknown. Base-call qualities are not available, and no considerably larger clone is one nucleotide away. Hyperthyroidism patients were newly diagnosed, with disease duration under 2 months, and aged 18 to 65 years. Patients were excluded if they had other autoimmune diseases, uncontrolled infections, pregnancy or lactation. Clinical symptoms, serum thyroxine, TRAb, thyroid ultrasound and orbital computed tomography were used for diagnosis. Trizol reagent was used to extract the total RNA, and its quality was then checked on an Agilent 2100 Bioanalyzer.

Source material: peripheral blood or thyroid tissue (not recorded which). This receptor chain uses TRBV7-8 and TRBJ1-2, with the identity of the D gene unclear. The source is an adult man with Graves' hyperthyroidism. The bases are TGTGCCAGCGGGGAATTGAACTATGGCTACACCTTC. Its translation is CASGELNYGYTF. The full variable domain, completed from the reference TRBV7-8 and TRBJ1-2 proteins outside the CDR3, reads GAGVSQSPRYKVAKRGQDVALRCDPISGHVSLFWYQQALGQGPEFLTYFQNEAQLDKSGLPSDRFFAERPEGSVSTLKIQRTQQEDSAVYLCASGELNYGYTFGSGTRLTVV.